This T cell receptor beta chain was documented in a study of regulatory T cells in long-lasting Graves disease. Findings and caveats of the study: No thyroid tissue was studied; the work used peripheral blood only.

Time point indicated: newly diagnosed GD, antithyroid drugs for less than 3 months. RNA extracted from PBMCs served as the sequencing template. The patient group derived from an endocrinology department in Xi'an, China. Germline assignment: CDR1 LGHNA and CDR2 YSLEER. The CDR3 sequence is 16 residues long. V was pared by 1 base and J by 7 bases, with 9 bases of the junction left unmatched. Library construction for TCR beta used iRepertoire HTBI primers and Arm-PCR of CDR3 regions. TCRdb independently ran MiXCR on the multiplex PCR reads; one entry per CDR3 protein. The sample records 200,000 to 250,000 distinct CDR3 sequences, around 20% being singletons. This clonotype was counted many times. What it binds is not known.

The sequence came from a female donor with Graves disease. Sample: peripheral blood mononuclear cells (PBMCs), taken at new diagnosis, from a patient treated with antithyroid drugs. This chain joins TRBV4-3 and TRBJ2-2; 7 bases are a match to TRBD1. DNA of the CDR3: TGCGCCAGCAGCCAAGGGCACAGGGGACAAAACGGGGAGCTGTTTTTT. Protein product: CASSQGHRGQNGELFF.